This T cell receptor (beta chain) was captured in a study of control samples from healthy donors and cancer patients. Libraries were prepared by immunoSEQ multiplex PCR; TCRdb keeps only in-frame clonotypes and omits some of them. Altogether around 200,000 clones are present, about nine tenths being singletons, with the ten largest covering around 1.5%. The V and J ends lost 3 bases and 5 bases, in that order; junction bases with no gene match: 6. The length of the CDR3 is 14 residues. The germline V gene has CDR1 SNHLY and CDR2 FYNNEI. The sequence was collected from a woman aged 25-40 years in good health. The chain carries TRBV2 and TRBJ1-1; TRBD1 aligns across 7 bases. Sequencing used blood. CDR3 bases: TGTGCCAGCAGTGACAGGGGGTCTGGTACTGAAGCTTTCTTT. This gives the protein CASSDRGSGTEAFF. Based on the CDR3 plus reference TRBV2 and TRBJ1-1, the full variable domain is EPEVTQTPSHQVTQMGQEVILRCVPISNHLYFYWYRQILGQKVEFLVSFYNNEISEKSEIFDDQFSVERPDGSNFTLKIRSTKLEDSAMYFCASSDRGSGTEAFFGQGTRLTVV.